Shown below are 3 T cell receptor beta chains from a single sample sequenced in a study of post-analysis software for immune sequencing data. Researchers reported that TCR beta cDNA libraries carried unique molecular identifiers. TCRdb redid the calling of the PCR reads with MiXCR, one entry per CDR3 protein. The data hold 450,000 to 700,000 distinct CDR3 sequences, with around 47% observed a single time. These TCRs are of unknown antigen specificity. Study-level results: Patients used roughly five TRBV segments, including TRBV5-6, TRBV5-1 and TRBV20-1, more often than controls.

The sequenced sample was blood. The receptors were gathered from a girl aged 5 to 17 with multiple sclerosis.

This clonotype was seen only a few times. This chain joins TRBV7-2 and TRBJ1-6; D gene unclear. CDR3 length: 11 residues. Per the germline V gene, CDR1 is SGHTA and CDR2 is FQGNSA. V dropped 5 bases and J dropped 7 bases, with 3 bases sitting between them. CDR3 bases: TGTGCCAGCAGCCAAAATTCACCCCTCCACTTT. It specifies CASSQNSPLHF.

The V call is TRBV2, the J call TRBJ2-1, with a weak D call TRBD1 (6 bases). The CDR3 consists of 13 residues. Germline assignment: CDR1 SNHLY and CDR2 FYNNEI. Trimming pared 8 bases from V and 7 bases from J, leaving 15 bases between. This chain's CDR3 is CASHRDVQNEQFF. In nucleotides, the CDR3 is TGTGCCAGCCACAGGGATGTACAGAATGAGCAGTTCTTC. Drawing the rest from reference TRBV2 and TRBJ2-1, the complete variable domain is EPEVTQTPSHQVTQMGQEVILRCVPISNHLYFYWYRQILGQKVEFLVSFYNNEISEKSEIFDDQFSVERPDGSNFTLKIRSTKLEDSAMYFCASHRDVQNEQFFGPGTRLTVL.

The chain uses TRBV5-6 and TRBJ2-7; TRBD1 matches at 8 bases. The DNA matches TRBJ2-5 better at its end, which makes the J call doubtful. This CDR3 contains 15 residues. Germline V gives CDR1 SGHDT, CDR2 YYEEEE. The CDR3 coding sequence is TGTGCCAGCAGCTTGGTCACAGGGGGTGGAGAGACCCAGTACTTC. Protein: CASSLVTGGGETQYF.